This T cell receptor (beta chain) is drawn from a study of beta chain features in type 1 diabetes. Notes on the study in general: Relative to healthy donors, patients appeared to have naive, central memory and Treg TCRB repertoires that were more similar. Any role of HLA type in TCRB rearrangement remained unresolved here.

With regard to this clone: As yet, its antigen is unknown.

Sort purity for all populations was recorded as exceeding 98%. Trimming removed 3 bases at V and 2 bases at J, with 10 bases between. The CDR3 consists of 13 residues. Germline values: CDR1 SQVTM, CDR2 ANQGSEA. The authors reverse transcribed all of the isolated RNA, so sequencing captured expressed TCRB transcripts. The protocol was immunoSEQ multiplex PCR, while the TCRdb copy is restricted to in-frame clones and leaves out a portion. Among under 90,000 clones listed, under 35% were seen once. The sequence came from a woman younger than 35 in good health. The specimen sequenced was stem cell memory CD4+ T cells from blood. The rearrangement uses TRBV29-1 and TRBJ1-2, with D possibly TRBD1 on 6 matching bases. The CDR3: CSVDGGRNYGYTF. In DNA, the CDR3 is TGCAGCGTTGACGGGGGGCGGAACTATGGCTACACCTTC.